The clone carrying this T cell receptor (beta chain) was detected only a few times. The source of the sample is a study of blood T cell repertoires in COVID-19. For the study at large: Some COVID-19 samples were acute and others convalescent; all came from the United States, Italy and Spain. T cells, B-cell-depleted T cells, or PBMCs supplied cDNA or gDNA.

In assigning cohorts, the study relied on participant-reported clinical history. How the authors handled the data: Estimates of nucleated cell counts were drawn from the amplification of reference gene primers. Assay: immunoSEQ multiplex PCR; the TCRdb copy retains only in-frame clones and omits some. D and trimming were read from the DNA, whereas the V and J calls and clone size are those reported in that table. The sample gives 150,000 to 200,000 clones, roughly 89% of which show up once; approximately 2.1% is in the top ten. The length of the CDR3 is 14 residues. V lost 5 bases to trimming and J lost 6 bases; unmatched junction nucleotides: 5. The germline V gene encodes CDR1 SGHVS and CDR2 FNYEAQ.

The source is a woman aged 40 to 50 with acute COVID-19. Source material: PBMCs or T cells enriched from blood (not recorded which). J is TRBJ1-5 and V is TRBV7-6; 9 bases line up with TRBD1. The DNA of the CDR3 is TGTGCCAGCAGCCAAACAGGGGGCGGTCAGCCCCAGCATTTT. It yields the protein CASSQTGGGQPQHF.